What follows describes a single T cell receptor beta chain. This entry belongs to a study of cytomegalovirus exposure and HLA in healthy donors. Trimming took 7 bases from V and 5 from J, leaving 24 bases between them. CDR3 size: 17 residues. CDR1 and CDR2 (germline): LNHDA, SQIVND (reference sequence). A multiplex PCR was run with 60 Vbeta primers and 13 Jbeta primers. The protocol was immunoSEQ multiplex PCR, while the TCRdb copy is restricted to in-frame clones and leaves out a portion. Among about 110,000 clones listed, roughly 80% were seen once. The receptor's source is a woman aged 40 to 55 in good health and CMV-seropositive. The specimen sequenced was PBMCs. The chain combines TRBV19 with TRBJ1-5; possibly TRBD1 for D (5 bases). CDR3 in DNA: TGTGCCAGTAAAGGCGGGGACTTGGTCTTCTCTTATCAGCCCCAGCATTTT. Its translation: CASKGGDLVFSYQPQHF.